The TCR beta chain described here comes from a study of T cell changes during pregnancy in multiple sclerosis. Produced via immunoSEQ multiplex PCR; TCRdb's table is partial and in-frame only. The table shows under 120,000 clones, with roughly 90% occurring only once. This clone was picked up one time. CDR1 and CDR2 (germline): KGHSH, LQKENI. V trimming: 6 bases; J trimming: 2 bases; junction bases outside the gene matches: 5. This CDR3 has 14 residues. Material: peripheral blood, obtained after pregnancy. This TCR came from a female donor with multiple sclerosis, enrolled in a pregnancy study. V is TRBV18 and J is TRBJ1-2; the match to TRBD1 covers 8 bases. The CDR3 reads CASSTGTGNYGYTF. The DNA of the CDR3 is TGTGCCAGCTCGACCGGGACAGGAAACTATGGCTACACCTTC. The full variable domain, in which reference TRBV18 and TRBJ1-2 provide the parts outside the CDR3, is NAGVMQNPRHLVRRRGQEARLRCSPMKGHSHVYWYRQLPEEGLKFMVYLQKENIIDESGMPKERFSAEFPKEGPSILRIQQVVRGDSAAYFCASSTGTGNYGYTFGSGTRLTVV.